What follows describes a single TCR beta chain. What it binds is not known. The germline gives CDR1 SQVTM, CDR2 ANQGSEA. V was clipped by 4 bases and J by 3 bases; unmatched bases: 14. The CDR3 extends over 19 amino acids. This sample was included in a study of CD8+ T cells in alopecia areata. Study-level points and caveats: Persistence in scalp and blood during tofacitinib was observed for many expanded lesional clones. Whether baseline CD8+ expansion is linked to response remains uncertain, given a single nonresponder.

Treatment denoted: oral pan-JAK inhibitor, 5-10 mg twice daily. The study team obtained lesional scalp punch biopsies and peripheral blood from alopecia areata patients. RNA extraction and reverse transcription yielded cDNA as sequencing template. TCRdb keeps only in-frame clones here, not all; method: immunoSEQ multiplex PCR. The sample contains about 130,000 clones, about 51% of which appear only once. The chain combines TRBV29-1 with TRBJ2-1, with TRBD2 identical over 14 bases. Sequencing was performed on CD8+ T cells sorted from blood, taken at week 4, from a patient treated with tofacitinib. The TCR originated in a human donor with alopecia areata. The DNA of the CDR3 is TGCAGCGTTGTGGCCCGGGGACTAGCGGGGGCCCAGATCTACAATGAGCAGTTCTTC. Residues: CSVVARGLAGAQIYNEQFF.